These 14 T cell receptor beta chains came from one sample sequenced in a study of CD4 T cells in relation to SARS-CoV-2 and coronaviruses. Produced via immunoSEQ multiplex PCR; TCRdb's table is partial and in-frame only. The data contain over 35,000 clones, 60% to 80% of them singletons. These receptors' targets are unknown. The sequencing input was memory CD4+ T cells from PBMCs, cultured in vitro. The receptors were gathered from an adult with COVID-19.

This chain connects TRBV18 to TRBJ1-4; tentative D call: TRBD1 (5 bases). The CDR3 contains 14 residues. Trimming removed 3 bases from V and 5 bases from J, with 10 bases in between. CDR1 and CDR2 (germline): KGHSH, LQKENI. CDR3 sequence: CASSPGRENEKLFF. CDR3 bases: TGTGCCAGCTCACCGGGACGGGAAAATGAAAAACTGTTTTTT.

V gene TRBV2 combines with J gene TRBJ1-3; no clear D. Germline V gives CDR1 SNHLY, CDR2 FYNNEI. V was cut by 5 bases and J by 1 base, with 9 bases left in between. The CDR3 loop spans 14 amino acids. The DNA for the CDR3 is TGTGCCAGCAGTCCAAATCTATCTGGAAACACCATATATTTT. The encoded protein is CASSPNLSGNTIYF.

This chain links TRBV6-1 with TRBJ1-2, with TRBD1 identical over 9 bases. The ends lost 4 bases at V and 4 bases at J; junction bases unmatched: 13. Germline V lookup: CDR1 MNHNS, CDR2 SASEGT. This CDR3 has 17 residues. The CDR3 DNA sequence: TGTGCCAGCAGTGGCCCTACAGGGGGCTATTTTAGCTATGGCTACACCTTC. This encodes CASSGPTGGYFSYGYTF.

V and J are TRBV4-3 and TRBJ2-7; 9 nucleotides align to TRBD2. V lost 0 bases to trimming and J lost 0 bases; unmatched junction nucleotides: 12. The germline V gene has CDR1 LGHNA and CDR2 YSLEER. The CDR3 length is 19 residues. CDR3 loop: CASSQDSASGTTFSYEQYF. The DNA for the CDR3 is TGCGCCAGCAGCCAAGATTCTGCTAGCGGGACGACTTTCTCCTACGAGCAGTACTTC.

The J gene is TRBJ2-7, the V gene TRBV7-9; D is possibly TRBD1 or TRBD2 (5 bases each). The CDR3 loop spans 13 amino acids. The V gene lost 3 bases and the J gene lost 2 bases, with 8 bases spanning the gap. CDR1 is SEHNR, CDR2 FQNEAQ, per germline (reference sequence). This chain's CDR3 is CASSFGTTYEQYF. Written as DNA, the CDR3 is TGTGCCAGCAGCTTTGGGACCACCTACGAGCAGTACTTC.

The chain employs TRBV5-5 and TRBJ2-3; TRBD2 matches 9 bases. The V gene's germline CDR1 is SGHKS and CDR2 YYEKEE (reference sequence). The CDR3 length is 17 residues. The V and J ends lost 4 bases and 6 bases, in that order; junction bases with no gene match: 15. The CDR3 sequence is CASSPGWTSASADTQYF. Written as DNA, the CDR3 is TGTGCCAGCAGCCCAGGGTGGACTAGCGCCTCCGCGGATACGCAGTATTTT.

The table lists this clone with a few counts. The rearrangement joins TRBV7-9 to TRBJ1-3; 10 positions match TRBD1. Germline trimming cut 5 bases from V and 4 bases from J; bases unmatched to any gene: 5. The CDR3 has 15 amino acids. CDR1 is SEHNR, CDR2 FQNEAQ, per germline (reference sequence). This chain's CDR3 is CASSPGQGLGNTIYF. The DNA of the CDR3 is TGTGCCAGCAGCCCGGGACAGGGGCTGGGAAACACCATATATTTT. Full variable domain (rest looked up from reference TRBV7-9 and TRBJ1-3): DTGVSQNPRHKITKRGQNVTFRCDPISEHNRLYWYRQTLGQGPEFLTYFQNEAQLEKSRLLSDRFSAERPKGSFSTLEIQRTEQGDSAMYLCASSPGQGLGNTIYFGEGSWLTVV.

This chain uses TRBV27 with TRBJ2-1; TRBD2 matches at 12 bases. The germline CDR1 and CDR2 sequences are MNHEY and SMNVEV (reference sequence). This CDR3 has 17 residues. V lost 5 bases to trimming and J lost 4 bases; unmatched junction nucleotides: 9. This CDR3 reads CASSNLAGGPGYNEQFF. The CDR3 DNA reads TGTGCCAGCAGTAACCTAGCGGGAGGGCCTGGGTACAATGAGCAGTTCTTC.

This clone showed up just a few times. The genes are TRBV1 and TRBJ2-1; TRBD2, as called in the table, went unchecked against the DNA. TRBV1 is an annotated pseudogene. The CDR3 is 17 residues long. CDR3 bases: TGCACCAGCAGCCAACCCCCCCTAGCGGGAAGCTACAATGAGCAGTTCTTC. Protein: CTSSQPPLAGSYNEQFF.

V is TRBV18 and J is TRBJ1-5, with 7 bases aligning to TRBD1. V trimming: 2 bases; J trimming: 4 bases; junction bases outside the gene matches: 2. The CDR3 consists of 14 residues. Germline loops: CDR1 KGHSH, CDR2 LQKENI. The CDR3 loop reads CASSPGQANQPQHF. The DNA for the CDR3 is TGTGCCAGCTCACCAGGACAGGCTAATCAGCCCCAGCATTTT.

The chain is built from TRBV28 and TRBJ2-1; weak D call: TRBD2 (7 bases). V shed 6 bases and J shed 0 bases, with 15 bases lying between them. This CDR3 has 16 residues. CDR1 is MDHEN and CDR2 is SYDVKM in the germline V gene. The CDR3 nucleotides read TGTGCCAGCAGGGAGGGAGGGGGGCGCTCCTACAATGAGCAGTTCTTC. Protein: CASREGGGRSYNEQFF.

This clone came up a few times. This chain connects TRBV5-4 to TRBJ1-1; no clear D gene. This CDR3 has 12 residues. The V and J ends lost 4 bases and 3 bases respectively, with 7 bases between them. In germline, CDR1 is SGHNT, CDR2 YYREEE (reference sequence). The CDR3 DNA is TGTGCCAGCAGCCAGCGGGACACTGAAGCTTTCTTT. Protein: CASSQRDTEAFF.

The chain uses TRBV28 and TRBJ2-3, with D tentatively TRBD2 (5 bases). The germline CDR1 and CDR2 sequences are MDHEN and SYDVKM. V dropped 7 bases and J dropped 2 bases, with 19 bases sitting between them. This CDR3 has 16 residues. The chain's CDR3 is CASTLRPTGFTDTQYF. The DNA for the CDR3 is TGTGCCAGCACCCTCCGGCCGACGGGGTTCACAGATACGCAGTATTTT. The complete variable domain, with remaining parts taken from reference TRBV28 and TRBJ2-3, reads DVKVTQSSRYLVKRTGEKVFLECVQDMDHENMFWYRQDPGLGLRLIYFSYDVKMKEKGDIPEGYSVSREKKERFSLILESASTNQTSMYLCASTLRPTGFTDTQYFGPGTRLTVL.

On this clone: The junction differs from germline at one of its ends, possibly a read error. J is TRBJ1-3 and V is TRBV7-8, with no clear D. The CDR3 length is 14 residues. The germline gives CDR1 SGHVS, CDR2 FQNEAQ. CDR3 residues: CASSISVHGDTIYF. The CDR3 region has the DNA TGTGCCAGCAGTATATCCGTACATGGAGACACCATATATTTT. The full variable domain, its missing parts supplied by reference TRBV7-8 and TRBJ1-3, is GAGVSQSPRYKVAKRGQDVALRCDPISGHVSLFWYQQALGQGPEFLTYFQNEAQLDKSGLPSDRFFAERPEGSVSTLKIQRTQQEDSAVYLCASSISVHGDTIYFGEGSWLTVV.